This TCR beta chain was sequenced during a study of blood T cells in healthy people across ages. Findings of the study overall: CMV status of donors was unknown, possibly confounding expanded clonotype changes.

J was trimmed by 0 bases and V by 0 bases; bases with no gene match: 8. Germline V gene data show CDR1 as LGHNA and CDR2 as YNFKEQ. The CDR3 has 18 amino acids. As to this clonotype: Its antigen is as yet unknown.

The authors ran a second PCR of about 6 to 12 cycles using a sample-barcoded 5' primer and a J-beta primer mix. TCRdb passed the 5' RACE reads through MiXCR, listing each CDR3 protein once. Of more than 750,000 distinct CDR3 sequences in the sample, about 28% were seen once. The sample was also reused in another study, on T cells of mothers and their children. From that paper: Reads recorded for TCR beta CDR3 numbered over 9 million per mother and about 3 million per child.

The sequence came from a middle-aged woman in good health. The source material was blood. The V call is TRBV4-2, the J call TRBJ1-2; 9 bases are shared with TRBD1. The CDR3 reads CASSQDLSRQGANYGYTF. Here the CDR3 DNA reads TGTGCCAGCAGCCAAGATTTGAGTAGACAGGGGGCTAACTATGGCTACACCTTC.